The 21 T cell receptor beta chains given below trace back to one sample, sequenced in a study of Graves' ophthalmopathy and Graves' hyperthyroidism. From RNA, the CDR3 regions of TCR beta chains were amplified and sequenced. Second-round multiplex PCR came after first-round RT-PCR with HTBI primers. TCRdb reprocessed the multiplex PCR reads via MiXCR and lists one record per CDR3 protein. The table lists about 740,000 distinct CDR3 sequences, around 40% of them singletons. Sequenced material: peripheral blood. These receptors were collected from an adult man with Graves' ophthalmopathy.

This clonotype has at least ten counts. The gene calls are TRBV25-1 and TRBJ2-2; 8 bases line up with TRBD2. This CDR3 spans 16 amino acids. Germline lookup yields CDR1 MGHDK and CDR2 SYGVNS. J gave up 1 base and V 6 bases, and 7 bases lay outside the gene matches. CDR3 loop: CASRPIAGRNTGELFF. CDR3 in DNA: TGTGCCAGCAGACCTATAGCGGGACGGAACACCGGGGAGCTGTTTTTT.

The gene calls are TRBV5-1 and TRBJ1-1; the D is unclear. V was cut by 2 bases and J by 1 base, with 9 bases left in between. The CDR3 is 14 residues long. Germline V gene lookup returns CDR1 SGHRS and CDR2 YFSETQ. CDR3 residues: CASSFGPSNTEAFF. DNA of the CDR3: TGCGCCAGCAGCTTTGGGCCCTCGAACACTGAAGCTTTCTTT.

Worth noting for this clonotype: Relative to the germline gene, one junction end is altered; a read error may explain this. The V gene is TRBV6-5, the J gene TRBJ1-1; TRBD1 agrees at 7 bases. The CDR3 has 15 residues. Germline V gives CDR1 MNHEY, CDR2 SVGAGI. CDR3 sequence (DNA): TGTGCCAGCAGCTACTGGACAGGCTCGAACACTGAAGCTTTCTTT. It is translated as CASSYWTGSNTEAFF.

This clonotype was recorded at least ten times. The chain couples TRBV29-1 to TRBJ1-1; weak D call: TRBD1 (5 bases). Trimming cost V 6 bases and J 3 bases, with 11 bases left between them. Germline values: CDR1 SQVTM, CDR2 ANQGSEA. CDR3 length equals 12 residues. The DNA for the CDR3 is TGCAGCGTGCTGTGGGGGGACACTGAAGCTTTCTTT. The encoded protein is CSVLWGDTEAFF.

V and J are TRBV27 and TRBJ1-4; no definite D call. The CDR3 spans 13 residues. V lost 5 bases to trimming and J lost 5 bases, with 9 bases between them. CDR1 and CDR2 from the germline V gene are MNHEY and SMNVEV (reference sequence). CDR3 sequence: CASSPRRNEKLFF. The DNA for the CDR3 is TGTGCCAGCAGTCCGCGACGGAATGAAAAACTGTTTTTT.

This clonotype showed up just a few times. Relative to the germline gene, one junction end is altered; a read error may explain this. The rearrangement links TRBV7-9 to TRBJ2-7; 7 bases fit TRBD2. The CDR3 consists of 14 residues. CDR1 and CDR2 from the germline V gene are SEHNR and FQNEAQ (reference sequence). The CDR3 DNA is TGCGCCAGCAGCCACTCTAGCGGATCCTACGAGCAGTACTTC. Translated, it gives CASSHSSGSYEQYF.

CDR3 sequence (DNA): TGTGCCAGCAGCCCCGGGACTAGCAGTACCTACGAGCAGTACTTC. Translating it yields CASSPGTSSTYEQYF. The V gene is TRBV7-9, the J gene TRBJ2-5; 9 nucleotides line up with TRBD2. Matching the DNA end better, TRBJ2-7 makes the J call doubtful. The CDR3 loop spans 15 amino acids. CDR1 SEHNR and CDR2 FQNEAQ come from the germline V gene (reference sequence).

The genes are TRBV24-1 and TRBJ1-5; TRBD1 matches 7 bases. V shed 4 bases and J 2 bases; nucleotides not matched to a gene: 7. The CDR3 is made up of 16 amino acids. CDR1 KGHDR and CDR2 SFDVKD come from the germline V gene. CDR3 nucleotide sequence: TGTGCCACCAGTGACCCAGGGGGAGGGGGCAATCAGCCCCAGCATTTT. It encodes CATSDPGGGGNQPQHF.

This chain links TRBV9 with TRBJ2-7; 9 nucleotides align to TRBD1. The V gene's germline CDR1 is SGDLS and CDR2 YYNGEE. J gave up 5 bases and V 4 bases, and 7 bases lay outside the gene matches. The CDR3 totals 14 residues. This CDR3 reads CASSLRQGVDEQYF. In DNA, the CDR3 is TGTGCCAGCAGCCTTCGACAGGGGGTCGACGAGCAGTACTTC.

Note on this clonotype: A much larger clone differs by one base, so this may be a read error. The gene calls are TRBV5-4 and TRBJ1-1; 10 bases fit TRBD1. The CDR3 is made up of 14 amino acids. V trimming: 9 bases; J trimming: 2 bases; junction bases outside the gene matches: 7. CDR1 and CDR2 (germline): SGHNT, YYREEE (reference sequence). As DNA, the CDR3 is TGTGCCACCGGAGACAGGGGGCATAACACTGAAGCTTTCTTT. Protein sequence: CATGDRGHNTEAFF.

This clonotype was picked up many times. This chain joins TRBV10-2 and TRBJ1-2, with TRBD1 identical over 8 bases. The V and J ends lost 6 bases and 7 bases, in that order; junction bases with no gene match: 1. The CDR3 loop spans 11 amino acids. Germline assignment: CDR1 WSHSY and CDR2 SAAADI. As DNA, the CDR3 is TGCGCCAGCAGACAGGGGGTTGGCTACACCTTC. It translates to CASRQGVGYTF.

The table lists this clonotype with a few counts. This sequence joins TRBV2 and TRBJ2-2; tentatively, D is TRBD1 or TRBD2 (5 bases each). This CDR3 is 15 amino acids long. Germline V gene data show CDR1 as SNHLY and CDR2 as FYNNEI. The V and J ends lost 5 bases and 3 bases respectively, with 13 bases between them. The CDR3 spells CASSLRGPDTGELFF. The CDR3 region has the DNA TGTGCCAGCAGTCTTCGGGGCCCGGACACCGGGGAGCTGTTTTTT.

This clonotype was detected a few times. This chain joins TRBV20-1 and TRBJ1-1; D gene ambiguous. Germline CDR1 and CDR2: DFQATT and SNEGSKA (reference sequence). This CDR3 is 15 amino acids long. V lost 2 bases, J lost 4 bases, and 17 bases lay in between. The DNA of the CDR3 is TGCAGTGCTAGATCCGGACTCGAAGTGAGCACTGAAGCTTTCTTT. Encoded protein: CSARSGLEVSTEAFF.

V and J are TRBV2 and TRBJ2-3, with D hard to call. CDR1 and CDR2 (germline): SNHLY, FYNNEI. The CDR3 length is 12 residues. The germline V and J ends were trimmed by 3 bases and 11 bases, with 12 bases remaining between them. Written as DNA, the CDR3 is TGTGCCAGCAGTGACTCAAGCGTCAGGCAGTATTTT. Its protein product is CASSDSSVRQYF. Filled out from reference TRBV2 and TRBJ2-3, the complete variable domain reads EPEVTQTPSHQVTQMGQEVILRCVPISNHLYFYWYRQILGQKVEFLVSFYNNEISEKSEIFDDQFSVERPDGSNFTLKIRSTKLEDSAMYFCASSDSSVRQYFGPGTRLTVL.

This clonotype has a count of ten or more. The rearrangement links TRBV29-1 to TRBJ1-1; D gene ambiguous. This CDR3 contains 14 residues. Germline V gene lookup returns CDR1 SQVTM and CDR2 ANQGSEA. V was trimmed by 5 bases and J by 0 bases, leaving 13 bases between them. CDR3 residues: CSVRRQGMNTEAFF. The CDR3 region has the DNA TGCAGCGTTCGCAGGCAAGGGATGAACACTGAAGCTTTCTTT. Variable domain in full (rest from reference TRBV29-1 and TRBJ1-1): SAVISQKPSRDICQRGTSLTIQCQVDSQVTMMFWYRQQPGQSLTLIATANQGSEATYESGFVIDKFPISRPNLTFSTLTVSNMSPEDSSIYLCSVRRQGMNTEAFFGQGTRLTVV.

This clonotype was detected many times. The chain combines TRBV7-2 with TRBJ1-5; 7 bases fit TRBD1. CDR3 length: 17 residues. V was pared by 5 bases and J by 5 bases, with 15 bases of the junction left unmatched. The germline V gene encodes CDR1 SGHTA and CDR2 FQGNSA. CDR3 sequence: CASSDGRGREVYQPQHF. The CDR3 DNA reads TGTGCCAGCAGCGACGGAAGGGGGCGTGAGGTCTATCAGCCCCAGCATTTT.

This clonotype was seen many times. The CDR3 sequence is CASRVASGSRTGELFF. In nucleotides, the CDR3 is TGTGCCAGCAGAGTGGCTAGCGGGAGTAGAACCGGGGAGCTGTTTTTT. The gene calls are TRBV25-1 and TRBJ2-2; 10 nucleotides agree with TRBD2. CDR1 and CDR2 from the germline V gene are MGHDK and SYGVNS. Losses at the gene ends were 6 bases for V and 5 bases for J; bases not matched to a gene: 9. This CDR3 contains 16 residues.

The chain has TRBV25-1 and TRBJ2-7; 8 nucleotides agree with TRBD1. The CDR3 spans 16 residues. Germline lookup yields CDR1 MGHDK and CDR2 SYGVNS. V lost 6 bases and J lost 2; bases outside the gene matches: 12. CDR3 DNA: TGTGCCAGCAGCCGCCGGACAGGGAGAGGGACCTACGAGCAGTACTTC. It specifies CASSRRTGRGTYEQYF.

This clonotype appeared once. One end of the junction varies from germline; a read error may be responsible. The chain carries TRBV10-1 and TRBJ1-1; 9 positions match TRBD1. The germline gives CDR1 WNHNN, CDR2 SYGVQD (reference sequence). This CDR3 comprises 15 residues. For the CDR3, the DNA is TGTGCCAGCAGCCTAGGACAGGGGACTTTCTCTGAAGCTTTCTTT. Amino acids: CASSLGQGTFSEAFF.

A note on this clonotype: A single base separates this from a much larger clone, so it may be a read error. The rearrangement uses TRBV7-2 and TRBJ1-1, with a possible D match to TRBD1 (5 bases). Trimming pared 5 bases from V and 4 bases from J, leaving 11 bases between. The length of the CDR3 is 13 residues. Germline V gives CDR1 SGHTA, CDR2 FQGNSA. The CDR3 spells CASSPGRITEAFF. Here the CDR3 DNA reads TGTGCCAGCAGCCCGGGACGTATCACTGAAGCTTTCTTT.

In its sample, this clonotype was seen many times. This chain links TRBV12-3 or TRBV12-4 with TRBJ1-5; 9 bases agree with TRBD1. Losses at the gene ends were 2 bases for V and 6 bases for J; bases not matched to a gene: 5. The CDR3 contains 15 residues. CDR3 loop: CASSLLQGAGQPQHF. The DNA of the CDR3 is TGTGCCAGCAGTTTACTACAGGGGGCTGGTCAGCCCCAGCATTTT.